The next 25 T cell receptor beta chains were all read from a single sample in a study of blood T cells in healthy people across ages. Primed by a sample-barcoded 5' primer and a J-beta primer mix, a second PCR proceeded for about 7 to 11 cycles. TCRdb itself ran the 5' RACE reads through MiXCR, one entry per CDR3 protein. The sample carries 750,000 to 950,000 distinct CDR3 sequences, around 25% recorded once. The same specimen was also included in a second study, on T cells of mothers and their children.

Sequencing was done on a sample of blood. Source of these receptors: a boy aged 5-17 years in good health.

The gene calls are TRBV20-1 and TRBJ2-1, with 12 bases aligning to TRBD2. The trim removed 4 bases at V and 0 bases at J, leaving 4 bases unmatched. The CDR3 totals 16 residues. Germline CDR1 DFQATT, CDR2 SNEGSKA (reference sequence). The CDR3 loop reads CSAKTSGGSSYNEQFF. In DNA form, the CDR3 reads TGCAGTGCTAAGACTAGCGGGGGAAGCTCCTACAATGAGCAGTTCTTC.

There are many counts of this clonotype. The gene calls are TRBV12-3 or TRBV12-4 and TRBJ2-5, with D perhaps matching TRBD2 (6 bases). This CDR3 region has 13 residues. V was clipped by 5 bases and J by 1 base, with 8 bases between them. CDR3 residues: CASSRRGQETQYF. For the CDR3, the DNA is TGTGCCAGCAGTAGGCGGGGCCAAGAGACCCAGTACTTC.

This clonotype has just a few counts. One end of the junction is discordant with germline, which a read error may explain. For the CDR3, the DNA is TGTGCCTGCAGCCCCGGGACGCACACAGATACGCAGTATTTT. Its protein is CACSPGTHTDTQYF. This rearrangement joins TRBV2 to TRBJ2-3, with D perhaps assigned TRBD1 or TRBD2 (5 bases each). Germline V lookup: CDR1 SNHLY, CDR2 FYNNEI. There are 14 residues in the CDR3.

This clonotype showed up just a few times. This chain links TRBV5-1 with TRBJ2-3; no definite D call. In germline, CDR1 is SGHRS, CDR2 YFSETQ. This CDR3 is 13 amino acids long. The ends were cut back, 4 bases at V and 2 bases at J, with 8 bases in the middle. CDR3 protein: CASSSVPTDTQYF. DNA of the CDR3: TGCGCCAGCAGCAGCGTCCCCACAGATACGCAGTATTTT.

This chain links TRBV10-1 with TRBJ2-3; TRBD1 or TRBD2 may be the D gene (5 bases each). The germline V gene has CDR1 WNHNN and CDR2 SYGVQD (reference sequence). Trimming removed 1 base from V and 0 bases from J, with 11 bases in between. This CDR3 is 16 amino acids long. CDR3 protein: CASSEYPGPSTDTQYF. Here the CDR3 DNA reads TGCGCCAGCAGTGAGTATCCGGGGCCGAGCACAGATACGCAGTATTTT.

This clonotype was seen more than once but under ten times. The CDR3 loop is CASSSILEETQYF. Here the CDR3 DNA reads TGTGCCAGCAGTTCAATCCTAGAGGAGACCCAGTACTTC. This chain uses TRBV6-2 or TRBV6-3 with TRBJ2-5; D is unresolved. CDR1 MNHEY and CDR2 SVGEGT come from the germline V gene. The CDR3 covers 13 residues. V was cut by 4 bases and J by 5 bases, with 11 bases left in between.

CDR3 nucleotide sequence: TGTGCCGTACAGGGGGCAGAGTACAATGAGCAGTTCTTC. This encodes CAVQGAEYNEQFF. V is TRBV24-1 and J is TRBJ2-1; 9 bases fit TRBD1. The germline gives CDR1 KGHDR, CDR2 SFDVKD. The CDR3 contains 13 residues. V shed 12 bases and J 4 bases; nucleotides not matched to a gene: 6.

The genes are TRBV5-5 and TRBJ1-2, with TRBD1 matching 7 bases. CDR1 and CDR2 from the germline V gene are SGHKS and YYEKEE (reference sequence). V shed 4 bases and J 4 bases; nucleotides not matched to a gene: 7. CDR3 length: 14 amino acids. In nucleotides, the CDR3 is TGTGCCAGCAGCGTCGACAGGGCGGGCTATGGCTACACCTTC. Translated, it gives CASSVDRAGYGYTF.

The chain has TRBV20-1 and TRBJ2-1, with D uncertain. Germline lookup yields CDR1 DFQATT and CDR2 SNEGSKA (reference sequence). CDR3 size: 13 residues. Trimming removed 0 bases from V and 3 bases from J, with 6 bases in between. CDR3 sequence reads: CSARERSYNEQFF. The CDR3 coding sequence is TGCAGTGCTAGAGAGCGGAGCTACAATGAGCAGTTCTTC.

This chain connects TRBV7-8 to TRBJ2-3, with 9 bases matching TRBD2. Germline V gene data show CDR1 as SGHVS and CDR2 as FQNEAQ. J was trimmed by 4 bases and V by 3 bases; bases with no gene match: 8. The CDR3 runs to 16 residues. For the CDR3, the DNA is TGTGCCAGCAGCTTGCCCGCGGGGGGGCGATCAGATACGCAGTATTTT. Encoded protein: CASSLPAGGRSDTQYF.

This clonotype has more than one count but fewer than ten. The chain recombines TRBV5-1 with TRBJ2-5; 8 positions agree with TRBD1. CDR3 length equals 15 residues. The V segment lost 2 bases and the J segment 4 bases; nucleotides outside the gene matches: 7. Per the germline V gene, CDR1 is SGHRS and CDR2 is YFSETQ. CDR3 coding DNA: TGCGCCAGCAGCTTTACGACAGGGGAAGGAGAGACCCAGTACTTC. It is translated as CASSFTTGEGETQYF.

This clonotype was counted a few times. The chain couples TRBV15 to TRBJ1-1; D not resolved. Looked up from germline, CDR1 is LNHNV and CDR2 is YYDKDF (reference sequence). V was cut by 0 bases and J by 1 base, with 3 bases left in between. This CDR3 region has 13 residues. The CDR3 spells CATSRDPNTEAFF. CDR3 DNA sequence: TGTGCCACCAGCAGAGACCCGAACACTGAAGCTTTCTTT.

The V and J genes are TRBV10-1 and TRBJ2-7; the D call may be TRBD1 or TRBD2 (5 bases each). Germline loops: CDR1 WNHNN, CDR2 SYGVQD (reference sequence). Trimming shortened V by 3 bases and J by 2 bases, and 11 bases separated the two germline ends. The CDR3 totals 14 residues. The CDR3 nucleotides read TGCGCCAGCAGTGATGGGGGACCAGCCTACGAGCAGTACTTC. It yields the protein CASSDGGPAYEQYF.

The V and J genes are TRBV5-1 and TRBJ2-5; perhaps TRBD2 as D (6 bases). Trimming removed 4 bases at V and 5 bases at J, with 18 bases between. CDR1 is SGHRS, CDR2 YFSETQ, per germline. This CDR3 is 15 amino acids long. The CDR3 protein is CASSLLGTRGETQYF. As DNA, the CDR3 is TGCGCCAGCAGCCTCCTCGGGACCCGGGGGGAGACCCAGTACTTC. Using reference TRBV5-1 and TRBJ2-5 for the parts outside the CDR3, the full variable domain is KAGVTQTPRYLIKTRGQQVTLSCSPISGHRSVSWYQQTPGQGLQFLFEYFSETQRNKGNFPGRFSGRQFSNSRSEMNVSTLELGDSALYLCASSLLGTRGETQYFGPGTRLLVL.

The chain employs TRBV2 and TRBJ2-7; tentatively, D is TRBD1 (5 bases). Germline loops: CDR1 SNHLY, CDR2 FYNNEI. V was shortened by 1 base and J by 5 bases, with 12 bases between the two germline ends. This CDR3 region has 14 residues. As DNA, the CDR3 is TGTGCCAGCAGTGAAGAAGCAGGGAAGGACGAGCAGTACTTC. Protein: CASSEEAGKDEQYF. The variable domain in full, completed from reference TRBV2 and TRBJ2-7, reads EPEVTQTPSHQVTQMGQEVILRCVPISNHLYFYWYRQILGQKVEFLVSFYNNEISEKSEIFDDQFSVERPDGSNFTLKIRSTKLEDSAMYFCASSEEAGKDEQYFGPGTRLTVT.

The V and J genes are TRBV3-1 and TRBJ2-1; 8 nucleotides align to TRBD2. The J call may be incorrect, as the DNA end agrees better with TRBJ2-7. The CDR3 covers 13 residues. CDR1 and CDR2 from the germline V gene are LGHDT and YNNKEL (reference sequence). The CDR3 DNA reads TGTGCCAGCAGCCAAGATGCGGGGGGCGAGCAGTACTTC. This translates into CASSQDAGGEQYF.

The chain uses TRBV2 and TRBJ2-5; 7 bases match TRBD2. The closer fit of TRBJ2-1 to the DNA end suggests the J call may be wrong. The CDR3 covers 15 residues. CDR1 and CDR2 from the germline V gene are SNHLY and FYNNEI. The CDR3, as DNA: TGTGCCAGCAGTGAGTCTAGCGGCGATTACAATGAGCAGTTCTTC. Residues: CASSESSGDYNEQFF.

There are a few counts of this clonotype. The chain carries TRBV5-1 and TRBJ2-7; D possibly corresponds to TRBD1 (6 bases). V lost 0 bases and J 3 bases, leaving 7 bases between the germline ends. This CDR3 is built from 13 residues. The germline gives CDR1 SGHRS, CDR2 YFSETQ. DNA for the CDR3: TGCGCCAGCAGCTTGGAGGGGGACTACGAGCAGTACTTC. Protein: CASSLEGDYEQYF.

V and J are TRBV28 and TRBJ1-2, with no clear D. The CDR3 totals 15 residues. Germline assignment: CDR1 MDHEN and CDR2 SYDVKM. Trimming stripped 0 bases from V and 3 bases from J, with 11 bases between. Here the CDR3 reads CASSLWGRYHYGYTF. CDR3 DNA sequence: TGTGCCAGCAGTTTATGGGGAAGGTATCACTATGGCTACACCTTC.

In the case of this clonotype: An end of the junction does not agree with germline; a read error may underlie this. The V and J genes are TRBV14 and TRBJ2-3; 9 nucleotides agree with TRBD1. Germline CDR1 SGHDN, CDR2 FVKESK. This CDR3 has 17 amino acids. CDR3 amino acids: CASSQDSGQGFTDTQSF. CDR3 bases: TGTGCCAGCAGCCAAGATTCGGGACAGGGCTTCACAGATACGCAGTCTTTT.

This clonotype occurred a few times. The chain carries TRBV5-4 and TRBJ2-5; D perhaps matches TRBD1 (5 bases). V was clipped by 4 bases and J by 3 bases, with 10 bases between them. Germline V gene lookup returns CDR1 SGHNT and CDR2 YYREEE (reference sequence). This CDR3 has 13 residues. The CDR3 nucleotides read TGTGCCAGCAGCATGGACATTAAAGAGACCCAGTACTTC. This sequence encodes CASSMDIKETQYF.

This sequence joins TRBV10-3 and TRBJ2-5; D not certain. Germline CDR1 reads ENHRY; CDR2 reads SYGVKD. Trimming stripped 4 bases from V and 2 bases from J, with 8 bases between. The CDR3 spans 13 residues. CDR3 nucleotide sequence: TGTGCCATCAGTGCCCTCACTCAAGAGACCCAGTACTTC. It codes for CAISALTQETQYF.

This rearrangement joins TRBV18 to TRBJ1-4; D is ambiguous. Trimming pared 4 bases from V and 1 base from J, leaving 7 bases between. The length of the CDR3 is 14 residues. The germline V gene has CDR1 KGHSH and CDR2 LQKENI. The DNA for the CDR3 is TGTGCCAGCTCACGCGGAGTAACTAATGAAAAACTGTTTTTT. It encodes CASSRGVTNEKLFF.

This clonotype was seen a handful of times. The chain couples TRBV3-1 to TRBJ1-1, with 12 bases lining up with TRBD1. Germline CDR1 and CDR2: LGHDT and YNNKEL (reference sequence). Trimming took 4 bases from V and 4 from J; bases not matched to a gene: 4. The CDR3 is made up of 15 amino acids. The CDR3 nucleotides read TGTGCCAGCAGCCCGGGACAGGGGGCTATCACTGAAGCTTTCTTT. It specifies CASSPGQGAITEAFF.

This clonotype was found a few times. The CDR3 loop is CASTSTGSQETQYF. CDR3 bases: TGTGCCAGTACCTCGACAGGATCCCAAGAGACCCAGTACTTC. The chain links TRBV19 to TRBJ2-5; D possibly corresponds to TRBD1 (6 bases). V shed 7 bases and J shed 1 base, with 13 bases lying between them. The V gene's germline CDR1 is LNHDA and CDR2 SQIVND (reference sequence). There are 14 residues in the CDR3.